This T cell receptor beta chain was retrieved from a study of shared clonotypes between healthy human individuals. Using immunoSEQ multiplex PCR, the repertoire was profiled, and TCRdb retains in-frame clones only, with some absent. The table records hundreds of thousands of clones, 96% of them present only once. The V gene end was trimmed by 11 bases and the J gene end by 5 bases; junction bases not matched to a gene: 18. The CDR3 sequence is 16 residues long. Germline lookup yields CDR1 MNHEY and CDR2 SMNVEV (reference sequence). The chain combines TRBV27 with TRBJ2-7; 10 bases align to TRBD2. The sample consisted of naive CD4+ T cells sorted from blood. Subset given: CD45RA+ positively selected. The receptor's source is a woman younger than 45 in good health. CDR3 sequence reads: CAPPRASGSSEHEQYF. CDR3 sequence (DNA): TGTGCCCCGCCCAGGGCTAGCGGGAGTTCGGAGCACGAGCAGTACTTC.